Listed below are T cell receptor beta chains from one sample, sequenced in a study of control samples from healthy donors and cancer patients. TCRdb keeps only in-frame clones here, not all; method: immunoSEQ multiplex PCR. The sample has some 150,000 clones, about 90% seen once. Sequencing was performed on blood. These receptors originate from a man between 18 and 29 years old in good health. The CDR3 runs from the conserved cysteine through the conserved F or W. The D gene is left open where the match is weak. Only some rows state a clone size, as once, few, many or a class for expanded clones.

TRBJ2-7 NA NA 14 TRBV13 TGTGCCAGCATCCCGAGTACAGGGAGCGACGAGCAGTACTTC CASIPSTGSDEQYF
TRBJ1-1 NA NA 13 TRBV4-1 TGCGCCAGCAGCCAATCCTCGTACACTGAAGCTTTCTTT CASSQSSYTEAFF
TRBJ2-1 NA TRBD2 21 TRBV9 TGTGCCAGCAGCGTAGAAGACTGGGATGGGACTAGCGGGGGGGCCTATGATGAGCAGTTCTTC CASSVEDWDGTSGGAYDEQFF
TRBJ2-3 NA TRBD2 17 TRBV10-1 TGCGCCAGCAGTGAGTCGGTGGGACTAGCGGGCACAGATACGCAGTATTTT CASSESVGLAGTDTQYF
TRBJ1-1 NA NA 12 TRBV12-5 TGTGCTAGTGGTTCCGCCCCGAATCGAGCTTTCTTT CASGSAPNRAFF
TRBJ2-7 NA TRBD1 15 TRBV6-1 TGTGCCAGCACACCTTCGACAGGGGGGTTCTACGAGCAGTACTTC CASTPSTGGFYEQYF
TRBJ1-6 NA NA 18 TRBV7-2 TGTGCCAGCAGCTTATATCACACAGCAGAGGTCTATAATTCACCCCTCCACTTT CASSLYHTAEVYNSPLHF
TRBJ1-4 NA NA 15 TRBV7-9 TGTGCCAGCAGCTTAGATGTAGGGGCCGAAGAAAAACTGTTTTTT CASSLDVGAEEKLFF
TRBJ2-1 NA TRBD2 15 TRBV11-2 TGTGCCAGCAGCCTTCTAGCGGGGGGGCCATATGAGCAGTTCTTC CASSLLAGGPYEQFF
TRBJ1-4 NA TRBD1 15 TRBV7-2 TGTGCCAGCAGCATACCCAGGGGGGCTAATGAAAAACTGTTTTTT CASSIPRGANEKLFF
TRBJ1-1 few NA 13 TRBV3-1/TRBV3-2 TGTGCCAGCAGCCAAGTTCGGGACACTGAAGCTTTCTTT CASSQVRDTEAFF
TRBJ1-1 NA NA 13 TRBV10-3 TGTGCCATCAGTGAAGAGAGAGGCACTGAAGCTTTCTTT CAISEERGTEAFF
TRBJ2-7 NA NA 13 TRBV5-6 TGTGCCAGCAGCTTGGGCGTCTCCTACGAGCAGTACTTC CASSLGVSYEQYF
TRBJ1-6 NA NA 14 TRBV7-3 TGTGCCAGCAGCTTAGACTCCTATAATTCACCCCTCCACTTT CASSLDSYNSPLHF
TRBJ2-5 NA TRBD1 13 TRBV7-2 TGTGCCAGCAGCCAGGGACAGGGAGAGACCCAGTACTTC CASSQGQGETQYF
TRBJ1-3 NA NA 15 TRBV19 TGTGCCAGTAGCGTCGGAGGGCAGATTGGAAACACCATATATTTT CASSVGGQIGNTIYF
TRBJ1-2 once NA 14 TRBV28 TGTGCCAGCAGCCCCGGGGGACCGCCCTATGGCTACACCTTC CASSPGGPPYGYTF
TRBJ1-1 NA NA 12 TRBV29-1 TGCAGCGCCTCAGGGGAGGAGGCTGAAGCTTTCTTT CSASGEEAEAFF
TRBJ1-2 once TRBD1 14 TRBV29-1 TGCAGCGCTATGAGGGGGCCGGAGGTATATGGCTACACCTTC CSAMRGPEVYGYTF
TRBJ1-5 NA NA 13 TRBV30 TGTGCCTGGAGTGACTGGCGGGATCAGCCCCAGCATTTT CAWSDWRDQPQHF
TRBJ2-6 once TRBD1 17 TRBV3-1/TRBV3-2 TGTGCCAGCAGCCCCGGGACAGGGGGCACTGGGGCCAACGTCCTGACTTTC CASSPGTGGTGANVLTF
TRBJ2-7 NA NA 14 TRBV5-4 TGTGCCAGCAGCTTGGTGTTGGGGGATAACGAGCAGTACTTC CASSLVLGDNEQYF
TRBJ1-2 NA NA 15 TRBV4-3 TGCGCCAGCAGCCAAGAAGGCCCGGGAGACTATGGCTACACCTTC CASSQEGPGDYGYTF
TRBJ2-7 NA TRBD1 14 TRBV11-3 TGTGCCAGCAGCCCCCGGACAGGGGGAGGAGAGCAGTACTTC CASSPRTGGGEQYF
TRBJ2-7 NA NA 14 TRBV28 TGTGCCAGCAGTTTATCGGCAATCTCCTACGAGCAGTACTTC CASSLSAISYEQYF
TRBJ1-2 NA TRBD1 14 TRBV19 TGTGCCAGTACCCAACCGGGACAGAGCTATGGCTACACCTTC CASTQPGQSYGYTF
TRBJ1-3 NA NA 15 TRBV6-5 TGTGCCAGCAGTTACCATGAGGGTTCCGGAAACACCATATATTTT CASSYHEGSGNTIYF
TRBJ1-1 NA TRBD1 15 TRBV6-5 TGTGCCAGCAGTTACCCCGAGACAGGGCACACTGAAGCTTTCTTT CASSYPETGHTEAFF
TRBJ2-2 NA NA 13 TRBV14 TGTGCCAGCAGCCACTATTCCACCGGGGAGCTGTTTTTT CASSHYSTGELFF
TRBJ1-2 NA TRBD1 16 TRBV19 TGTGCCAGTAGTCCTAGACAGGGGGACGGGTACTATGGCTACACCTTC CASSPRQGDGYYGYTF
TRBJ2-7 NA NA 13 TRBV7-2 TGTGCCAGCAGCCGCGCGAGCTCCTACGAGCAGTACTTC CASSRASSYEQYF
TRBJ1-1 NA NA 12 TRBV10-3 TGTGCCATCAGTGACGTGGGCACTGAAGCTTTCTTT CAISDVGTEAFF
TRBJ2-3 NA NA 13 TRBV12-3/TRBV12-4 TGTGCCAGCAGTTTTCTAGCTGGGGATACGCAGTATTTT CASSFLAGDTQYF
TRBJ2-6 NA NA 18 TRBV2 TGTGCCAGCAGTACCGGGGGACTGAAAAGCTCTGGGGCCAACGTCCTGACTTTC CASSTGGLKSSGANVLTF
TRBJ2-7 few NA 14 TRBV6-5 TGTGCCAGCAATCCGCAGGGGGGAATCTACGAGCAGTACTTC CASNPQGGIYEQYF
TRBJ1-3 NA NA 13 TRBV10-1 TGCGCCAGCTGGAGGAGCTCTGGAAACACCATATATTTT CASWRSSGNTIYF
TRBJ1-5 NA NA 13 TRBV6-2/TRBV6-3 TGTGCCAGCACCCCTACAGGGAATCAGCCCCAGCATTTT CASTPTGNQPQHF
TRBJ2-2 NA TRBD1 15 TRBV7-9 TGTGCCAGCAGCATAGGGGGCGCGAACACCGGGGAGCTGTTTTTT CASSIGGANTGELFF
TRBJ2-3 NA NA 17 TRBV5-1 TGCGCCAGCAGCTTAGGAGGCGGGGGCCTTTCCACAGATACGCAGTATTTT CASSLGGGGLSTDTQYF
TRBJ2-3 NA NA 17 TRBV4-3 TGCGCCAGCAGCCAAGTTTGGAGAGGGTCCGGCACAGATACGCAGTATTTT CASSQVWRGSGTDTQYF
TRBJ2-7 NA NA 14 TRBV20-1 TGCAGTGCTAGTTCCAGGGGCGCACCCTACGAGCAGTACTTC CSASSRGAPYEQYF
TRBJ2-1 NA TRBD2 16 TRBV3-1/TRBV3-2 TGTGCCAGCAGCCAACACGGGGGGGCCTCGGGCAATGAGCAGTTCTTC CASSQHGGASGNEQFF
TRBJ2-1 NA TRBD2 19 TRBV5-1 TGCGCCAGCAGCTTGAGACGACAGGGCCTAGCGGGGTCCTACAATGAGCAGTTCTTC CASSLRRQGLAGSYNEQFF
TRBJ2-3 NA NA 12 TRBV27 TGTGCCAGCAGCATAATCGGAGATACGCAGTATTTT CASSIIGDTQYF
TRBJ2-3 once NA 16 TRBV2 TGTGCCAGCGGCGCAGGGATGGGATCTAGCACAGATACGCAGTATTTT CASGAGMGSSTDTQYF
TRBJ1-6 NA TRBD1 15 TRBV14 TGTGCCAGCAGCCCAGCGGGACAGGTTAATTCACCCCTCCACTTT CASSPAGQVNSPLHF
TRBJ2-3 NA NA 14 TRBV28 TGTGCCAGCAGGACACCTAGGTTGACAGATACGCAGTATTTT CASRTPRLTDTQYF
TRBJ2-6 NA NA 16 TRBV9 TGTGCCAGCAGCCCTACAGGGAGCTCTGGGGCCAACGTCCTGACTTTC CASSPTGSSGANVLTF